The 12 T cell receptor beta chains listed next were all sequenced from one sample in a study of blood T cell repertoires in COVID-19 (dated by TCRdb to about 2020). The library relied on the immunoSEQ multiplex PCR assay. Here the immuneACCESS table is served through TCRdb, limited to in-frame sequences with V and J called. Missing clones are a known gap in these copies; in checked studies unresolved V genes cover under half, and the rest lacks a known reason. The sample profile shows about 250,000 clones; approximately 86% of them were found once. The top ten clones comprise around 0.78% of the sample. Sample: peripheral blood. All receptors come from a young woman with acute or convalescent COVID-19.

V and J are TRBV19 and TRBJ1-4, with 10 bases that match TRBD1. Germline CDR1 and CDR2: LNHDA and SQIVND (reference sequence). The V segment lost 1 base and the J segment 7 bases; nucleotides outside the gene matches: 6. This CDR3 contains 16 residues. The CDR3 protein is CASSIARDRGSEKLFF. The DNA for the CDR3 is TGTGCCAGTAGTATAGCCCGGGACAGGGGTAGTGAAAAACTGTTTTTT.

The chain has TRBV13 and TRBJ1-6, with D perhaps matching TRBD1 (5 bases). This CDR3 contains 17 residues. V was shortened by 2 bases and J by 0 bases, with 11 bases between the two germline ends. Germline lookup yields CDR1 PRHDT and CDR2 FYEKMQ (reference sequence). CDR3 sequence (DNA): TGTGCCAGCAGCTTATCTCACAGGAGCTCCTATAATTCACCCCTCCACTTT. It specifies CASSLSHRSSYNSPLHF.

This chain joins TRBV28 and TRBJ2-3, with 7 nucleotides matching TRBD1. The CDR3 has 17 amino acids. Losses at the gene ends were 8 bases for V and 2 bases for J; bases not matched to a gene: 16. From germline, CDR1 is MDHEN and CDR2 SYDVKM. The CDR3 loop reads CASRALKGQQYTDTQYF. The CDR3 region has the DNA TGTGCCAGCCGGGCGCTAAAGGGACAGCAATACACAGATACGCAGTATTTT.

V usage is TRBV5-1 and J usage is TRBJ2-1; possibly TRBD1 for D (5 bases). The CDR3 length is 14 residues. Trimming shortened V by 0 bases and J by 6 bases, and 10 bases separated the two germline ends. Germline CDR1 is SGHRS and CDR2 is YFSETQ. In nucleotides, the CDR3 is TGCGCCAGCAGCTTGGGCGACAGTACCAATGAGCAGTTCTTC. Its protein product is CASSLGDSTNEQFF.

J is TRBJ2-3 and V is TRBV7-2; possible D gene TRBD2, 6 bases. Germline-derived CDR1 and CDR2 are SGHTA and FQGNSA. The CDR3 totals 14 residues. V gave up 0 bases and J gave up 7 bases, with 11 bases separating them. The CDR3 DNA is TGTGCCAGCAGCTTAGCGGGAGGCCTGAATACGCAGTATTTT. It translates to CASSLAGGLNTQYF.

CDR3 loop: CASSSPGEETQYF. CDR3 bases: TGTGCCAGCAGTTCCCCAGGGGAAGAGACCCAGTACTTC. The gene calls are TRBV6-5 and TRBJ2-5, with D possibly matching TRBD1 (6 bases). Germline CDR1 and CDR2: MNHEY and SVGAGI. Trimming shortened V by 4 bases and J by 3 bases, and 9 bases separated the two germline ends. The CDR3 totals 13 residues.

The V gene is TRBV30, the J gene TRBJ1-6; 8 bases are a match to TRBD1. CDR3 length: 13 residues. J lost 13 bases, V lost 4 bases, and 9 bases had no gene match. Germline CDR1 and CDR2: GTSNPN and SVGIG (reference sequence). The CDR3 region is CAWNADREFPLHF. CDR3 nucleotide sequence: TGTGCCTGGAACGCGGACAGGGAGTTTCCCCTCCACTTT.

The chain couples TRBV11-2 to TRBJ1-3; 8 nucleotides align to TRBD1. The ends lost 5 bases at V and 0 bases at J; junction bases unmatched: 3. From germline, CDR1 is SGHAT and CDR2 FQNNGV. The CDR3 is made up of 15 amino acids. The CDR3 loop is CASSRTGSSGNTIYF. CDR3 bases: TGTGCCAGCAGCAGGACAGGGAGCTCTGGAAACACCATATATTTT.

The chain uses TRBV14 and TRBJ2-7, with D possibly matching TRBD2 (6 bases). CDR3 length equals 15 residues. The ends were cut back, 1 base at V and 5 bases at J, with 15 bases in the middle. CDR1 SGHDN and CDR2 FVKESK come from the germline V gene. CDR3 DNA: TGTGCCAGCAGCCAAGCCGCGGGGCCCGGTCACGAGCAGTACTTC. It yields the protein CASSQAAGPGHEQYF.

The rearrangement joins TRBV9 to TRBJ2-1; 10 bases match TRBD2. Germline trimming cut 0 bases from V and 0 bases from J; bases unmatched to any gene: 3. There are 17 residues in the CDR3. Germline V gene sequence: CDR1 SGDLS, CDR2 YYNGEE. CDR3 sequence (DNA): TGTGCCAGCAGCGTAGCTCCTAGCGGGAGCTCCTACAATGAGCAGTTCTTC. Its protein is CASSVAPSGSSYNEQFF.

The chain employs TRBV30 and TRBJ1-1; D gene unclear. Germline V gives CDR1 GTSNPN, CDR2 SVGIG (reference sequence). Deletions cut 0 bases from V and 3 bases from J, with 11 bases between. CDR3 length: 14 amino acids. The CDR3: CAWSVLGRDTEAFF. CDR3 DNA: TGTGCCTGGAGTGTACTGGGGAGGGACACTGAAGCTTTCTTT.

CDR3 sequence reads: CASSRPGLASSEQFF. The CDR3 region has the DNA TGTGCCAGCAGCCGCCCGGGACTAGCGAGTAGTGAGCAGTTCTTC. V gene TRBV7-9 combines with J gene TRBJ2-1; 10 bases align to TRBD2. CDR3 length: 15 amino acids. Trimming at V came to 5 bases and at J to 9 bases, leaving 10 bases not matched to a gene. The germline V gene has CDR1 SEHNR and CDR2 FQNEAQ (reference sequence).